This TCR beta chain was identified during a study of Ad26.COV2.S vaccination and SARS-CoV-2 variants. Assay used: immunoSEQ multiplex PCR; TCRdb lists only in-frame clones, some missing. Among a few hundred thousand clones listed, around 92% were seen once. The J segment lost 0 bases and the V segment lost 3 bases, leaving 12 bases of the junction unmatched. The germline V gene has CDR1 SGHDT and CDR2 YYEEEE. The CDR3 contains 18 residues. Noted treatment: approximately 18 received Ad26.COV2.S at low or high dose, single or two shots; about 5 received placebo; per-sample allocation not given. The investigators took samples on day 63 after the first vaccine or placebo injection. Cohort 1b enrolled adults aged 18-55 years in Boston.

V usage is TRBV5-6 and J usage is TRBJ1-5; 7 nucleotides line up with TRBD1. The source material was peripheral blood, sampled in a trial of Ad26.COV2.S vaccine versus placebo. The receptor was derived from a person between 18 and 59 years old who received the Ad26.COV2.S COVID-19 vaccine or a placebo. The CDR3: CASSSRTQGVGSNQPQHF. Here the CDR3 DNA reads TGTGCCAGCAGCTCGAGGACCCAGGGGGTTGGTAGCAATCAGCCCCAGCATTTT.